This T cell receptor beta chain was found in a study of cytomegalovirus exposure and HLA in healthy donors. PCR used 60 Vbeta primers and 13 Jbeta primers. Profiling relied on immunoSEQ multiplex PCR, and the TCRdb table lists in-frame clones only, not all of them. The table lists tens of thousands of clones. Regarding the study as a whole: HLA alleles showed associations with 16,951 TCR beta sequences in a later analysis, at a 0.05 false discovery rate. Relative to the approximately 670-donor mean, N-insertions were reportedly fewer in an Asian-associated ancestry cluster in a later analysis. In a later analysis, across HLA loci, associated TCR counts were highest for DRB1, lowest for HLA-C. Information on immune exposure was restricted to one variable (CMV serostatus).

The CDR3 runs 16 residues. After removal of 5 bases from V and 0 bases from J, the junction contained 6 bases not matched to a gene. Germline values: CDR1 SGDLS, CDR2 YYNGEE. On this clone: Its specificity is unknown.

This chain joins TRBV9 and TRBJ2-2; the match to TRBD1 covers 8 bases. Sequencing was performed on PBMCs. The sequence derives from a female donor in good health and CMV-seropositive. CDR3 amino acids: CASRAGQGPNTGELFF. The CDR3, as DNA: TGTGCCAGCAGGGCTGGACAGGGCCCGAACACCGGGGAGCTGTTTTTT. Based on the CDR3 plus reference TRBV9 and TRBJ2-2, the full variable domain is DSGVTQTPKHLITATGQRVTLRCSPRSGDLSVYWYQQSLDQGLQFLIQYYNGEERAKGNILERFSAQQFPDLHSELNLSSLELGDSALYFCASRAGQGPNTGELFFGEGSRLTVL.